The subject of this entry is one T cell receptor (beta chain). This sample is drawn from a study of T cells expressing NK-cell markers. TCRdb re-called the 5' RACE reads; every CDR3 protein appears as one record, without DNA. The table for this sample gives hundreds of thousands of distinct CDR3 sequences. Germline-derived CDR1 and CDR2 are SNHLY and FYNNEI. The CDR3 has 17 residues. Sequencing input: blood T cells: a sorted CD56 or NKG2C T cell subset, CD4+ or CD8+ T cells, or bulk PBMC T cells (not recorded which). V gene TRBV2 combines with J gene TRBJ1-5; TCRdb returns TRBD1, unconfirmable since there is no DNA. The TCR was taken from a woman aged 18 to 75 in good health. This CDR3 is CASSSGTGGDGNQPQHF.